Shown below are 16 T cell receptor beta chains from a single sample sequenced in a study of identical twins. TCRdb passed the 5' RACE reads through MiXCR, listing each CDR3 protein once. The table records around 1.7 million distinct CDR3 sequences, under 35% of them present only once. The sample consisted of cord blood. The receptors originated from a newborn girl in good health.

The gene calls are TRBV12-5 and TRBJ2-1, with unresolved D. CDR1 is LGHNT, CDR2 FRNRAP, per germline. CDR3 size: 14 residues. The germline V and J ends were trimmed by 1 base and 3 bases, with 7 bases remaining between them. DNA for the CDR3: TGTGCTAGTGGTTTGGGCAGGAACTACAATGAGCAGTTCTTC. Encoded protein: CASGLGRNYNEQFF. The full variable domain, rest sourced from reference TRBV12-5 and TRBJ2-1, is DARVTQTPRHKVTEMGQEVTMRCQPILGHNTVFWYRQTMMQGLELLAYFRNRAPLDDSGMPKDRFSAEMPDATLATLKIQPSEPRDSAVYFCASGLGRNYNEQFFGPGTRLTVL.

The chain employs TRBV19 and TRBJ2-1; D gene unclear. The CDR3 extends over 14 amino acids. V was trimmed by 4 bases and J by 11 bases, leaving 18 bases between them. The germline gives CDR1 LNHDA, CDR2 SQIVND (reference sequence). The CDR3 is CASSRLGAEVQQFF. The CDR3 nucleotides are TGTGCCAGTAGTAGGTTAGGAGCAGAGGTCCAGCAGTTCTTC.

In this sample, this clonotype turned up many times. The chain is built from TRBV4-2 and TRBJ2-5; D call uncertain. V lost 0 bases, J lost 4 bases, and 9 bases lay in between. This CDR3 comprises 14 residues. The germline gives CDR1 LGHNA, CDR2 YNFKEQ. The CDR3 spells CASSQDNTRETQYF. CDR3 coding DNA: TGTGCCAGCAGCCAAGATAATACGCGAGAGACCCAGTACTTC.

V usage is TRBV6-1 and J usage is TRBJ1-5; D uncertain. This CDR3 has 15 residues. Trimming took 1 base from V and 0 from J, leaving 7 bases between them. The germline gives CDR1 MNHNS, CDR2 SASEGT. CDR3 loop: CASSEVRYSNQPQHF. The CDR3 DNA reads as TGTGCCAGCAGTGAAGTGCGGTATAGCAATCAGCCCCAGCATTTT.

The chain couples TRBV20-1 to TRBJ2-5, with 7 bases that match TRBD2. Germline V gives CDR1 DFQATT, CDR2 SNEGSKA (reference sequence). This CDR3 is 16 amino acids long. V lost 0 bases, J lost 2 bases, and 9 bases stayed unmatched. Here the CDR3 reads CSARDPLADPQETQYF. In nucleotides, the CDR3 is TGCAGTGCTAGAGATCCCCTAGCGGATCCACAAGAGACCCAGTACTTC.

This clonotype turned up a few times. J is TRBJ1-1 and V is TRBV20-1; D is perhaps TRBD1 (5 bases). Germline CDR1 is DFQATT and CDR2 is SNEGSKA (reference sequence). V was clipped by 6 bases and J by 0 bases, with 8 bases between them. This CDR3 comprises 12 residues. CDR3 in DNA: TGCAGTGCCCCGGACATGAACACTGAAGCTTTCTTT. Amino acids: CSAPDMNTEAFF.

The gene calls are TRBV20-1 and TRBJ2-5, with a possible D match to TRBD2 (6 bases). The CDR3 contains 13 residues. The V gene's germline CDR1 is DFQATT and CDR2 SNEGSKA (reference sequence). The V gene lost 6 bases and the J gene lost 2 bases, with 13 bases spanning the gap. The CDR3 sequence: CSAVGTPQETQYF. The CDR3 bases are TGCAGTGCCGTCGGGACTCCACAAGAGACCCAGTACTTC.

This chain joins TRBV9 and TRBJ2-1; D possibly uses TRBD1 or TRBD2 (6 bases each). The J call may be incorrect, as the DNA end agrees better with TRBJ2-7. The CDR3 covers 16 residues. From germline, CDR1 is SGDLS and CDR2 YYNGEE. The CDR3 is CASSVSTGRLGSEQYF. The CDR3 DNA sequence: TGTGCCAGCAGCGTATCAACAGGGAGGCTAGGTTCCGAGCAGTACTTC.

This clonotype was counted between two and nine times. The chain combines TRBV20-1 with TRBJ2-2, with 10 bases matching TRBD2. The length of the CDR3 is 15 residues. Germline CDR1 and CDR2: DFQATT and SNEGSKA (reference sequence). V shed 6 bases, J shed 4 bases, and the junction held 8 bases outside the gene matches. CDR3 sequence (DNA): TGCAGTGCCCAACTAGCGGGGATCACCACCGGGGAGCTGTTTTTT. Translated, it gives CSAQLAGITTGELFF.

This chain uses TRBV28 with TRBJ1-1; 8 bases map to TRBD1. Trimming at V came to 1 base and at J to 5 bases, leaving 6 bases not matched to a gene. CDR1 is MDHEN, CDR2 SYDVKM, per germline. The CDR3 is 15 amino acids. Here the CDR3 reads CASSLSWTGLTEAFF. CDR3 bases: TGTGCCAGCAGTTTATCCTGGACAGGGCTGACTGAAGCTTTCTTT.

V gene TRBV28 combines with J gene TRBJ1-2, with D maybe TRBD1 (6 bases). The CDR3 runs to 19 residues. With 1 base removed from V and 3 bases from J, the gap between germline ends came to 24 bases. Germline V gene sequence: CDR1 MDHEN, CDR2 SYDVKM. The CDR3, as DNA: TGTGCCAGCAGTTTATCCCTATCTAGGAGGCAGGGGTTCTACTATGGCTACACCTTC. It translates to CASSLSLSRRQGFYYGYTF.

This clonotype turned up a few times. The rearrangement uses TRBV19 and TRBJ2-5, with D possibly TRBD1 on 5 matching bases. This CDR3 is 13 amino acids long. Trimming removed 5 bases from V and 4 bases from J, with 11 bases in between. Germline V gene data show CDR1 as LNHDA and CDR2 as SQIVND (reference sequence). Here the CDR3 DNA reads TGTGCCAGTAGTCGGCGCAGGGCAGAGACCCAGTACTTC. The encoded protein is CASSRRRAETQYF.

The chain has TRBV7-2 and TRBJ2-7, with a weak D call TRBD2 (6 bases). Trimming left V 5 bases short and J 1 base short, with 15 bases between. The CDR3 runs 15 residues. Germline V lookup: CDR1 SGHTA, CDR2 FQGNSA. The CDR3 nucleotides are TGTGCCAGCAGCCCAATAGCGGCTCCTTCCTACGAGCAGTACTTC. Its protein is CASSPIAAPSYEQYF.

The V gene is TRBV5-1, the J gene TRBJ2-4; tentatively, D is TRBD1 (5 bases). This CDR3 is built from 15 residues. CDR1 is SGHRS, CDR2 YFSETQ, per germline. The ends were cut back, 4 bases at V and 7 bases at J, with 18 bases in the middle. The CDR3 coding sequence is TGCGCCAGCAGCCAGCTTCACAAGGACACCAACATTCAGTACTTC. Its translation: CASSQLHKDTNIQYF. Full variable domain (remainder filled in from reference TRBV5-1 and TRBJ2-4): KAGVTQTPRYLIKTRGQQVTLSCSPISGHRSVSWYQQTPGQGLQFLFEYFSETQRNKGNFPGRFSGRQFSNSRSEMNVSTLELGDSALYLCASSQLHKDTNIQYFGAGTRLSVL.

In regard to this clonotype: Mismatch with germline at one junction end may stem from a read error. V and J are TRBV5-1 and TRBJ2-6, with TRBD1 matching 7 bases. Per the germline V gene, CDR1 is SGHRS and CDR2 is YFSETQ. The CDR3 is made up of 17 amino acids. This CDR3 reads CASSLGIDRDGADVLTF. As DNA, the CDR3 is TGCGCCAGCAGCTTGGGAATTGACAGGGATGGGGCCGACGTCCTGACTTTC.

The rearrangement joins TRBV28 to TRBJ1-1, with 8 bases fitting TRBD1. Unmatched junction bases numbered 10, after V lost 6 bases and J lost 1 base. CDR3 length: 16 amino acids. The germline V gene has CDR1 MDHEN and CDR2 SYDVKM. The CDR3 loop reads CASSPGTGPSNTEAFF. As DNA, the CDR3 is TGTGCCAGCAGCCCCGGGACAGGCCCTTCGAACACTGAAGCTTTCTTT.